This TCR beta chain was obtained from a study of shared clonotypes between healthy human individuals. Naive CD8 cells were CD45RO-negative, positively selected for CCR7, excluding terminally differentiated effector memory CD45RA+ cells. Germline V lookup: CDR1 SEHNR, CDR2 FQNEAQ (reference sequence). V lost 1 base, J lost 7 bases, and 8 bases lay in between. CDR3 length equals 12 residues. Assay used: immunoSEQ multiplex PCR; TCRdb lists only in-frame clones, some missing. The sample has 600,000 or so clones, 85% to 95% seen once. V gene TRBV7-9 combines with J gene TRBJ2-7, with D uncertain. Sequencing used naive CD8+ T cells sorted from blood. The sequence came from a woman in her twenties or thirties in good health. In nucleotides, the CDR3 is TGTGCCAGCAGCTTAGAGGGTAGGGAGCAGTACTTC. This encodes CASSLEGREQYF.